The 16 T cell receptor beta chains below were found in one sample sequenced in a study of CD8+CD57+ T cells in acquired aplastic anemia. Patients chosen for sequencing had CD8+CD57+ cells that had expanded, as shown by flow cytometry. CDR3 and TCR beta VDJ profiling relied on a genomic DNA template. One entry per CDR3 protein results from TCRdb running MiXCR on the reads. The table shows about 200,000 distinct CDR3 sequences, with 65% occurring only once. What was sequenced was sorted CD4+, CD8+, or CD8+CD57+ T cells (not recorded which) from PBMCs. Receptors originate from a human donor with aplastic anemia.

This clonotype showed up just a few times. This clone may be a read error of a much larger clone one base away. The rearrangement uses TRBV6-4 and TRBJ2-6; D not resolved. V was shortened by 5 bases and J by 0 bases, with 5 bases between the two germline ends. Germline CDR1 MRHNA, CDR2 SNTAGT. The CDR3 is 14 amino acids. Written as DNA, the CDR3 is TGTGCCAGCAGTTACAACTCTGGGGCCAACGTCCTGACTTTC. It codes for CASSYNSGANVLTF.

The chain carries TRBV20-1 and TRBJ2-7; TRBD2 agrees at 13 bases. CDR1 and CDR2 from the germline V gene are DFQATT and SNEGSKA (reference sequence). This CDR3 is 13 amino acids long. V was clipped by 6 bases and J by 6 bases; unmatched bases: 5. The DNA of the CDR3 is TGCAGTGCCGGACTAGCGGGAGTCGGCGAGCAGTACTTC. Translating it yields CSAGLAGVGEQYF.

The genes are TRBV10-3 and TRBJ2-1; 12 nucleotides align to TRBD2. This CDR3 is built from 16 residues. In germline, CDR1 is ENHRY, CDR2 SYGVKD. Trimming at V came to 6 bases and at J to 1 base, leaving 4 bases not matched to a gene. The CDR3 protein is CAISQLAGGSYNEQFF. The CDR3 coding sequence is TGTGCCATCAGCCAACTAGCGGGGGGATCCTACAATGAGCAGTTCTTC.

The V and J genes are TRBV7-3 and TRBJ2-1; TRBD1 matches 8 bases. V was pared by 1 base and J by 6 bases, with 5 bases of the junction left unmatched. The CDR3 contains 15 residues. Germline V gene data show CDR1 as SGHTA and CDR2 as FQGTGA. The CDR3 nucleotides read TGTGCCAGCAGCTTAATATCAGGGGGCCGCAATGAGCAGTTCTTC. Its translation: CASSLISGGRNEQFF.

This clonotype has at least ten counts. This chain uses TRBV28 with TRBJ2-7; D gene ambiguous. The V end lost 5 bases, the J end lost 3 bases, and 11 bases lay between the germline ends. The germline CDR1 and CDR2 sequences are MDHEN and SYDVKM. There are 13 residues in the CDR3. The chain's CDR3 is CASSARPGYEQYF. CDR3 nucleotides: TGTGCCAGCAGTGCGCGCCCGGGCTACGAGCAGTACTTC.

This clonotype was picked up a small number of times. The chain combines TRBV4-1 with TRBJ1-4, with D possibly matching TRBD1 (6 bases). Trimming removed 2 bases at V and 4 bases at J, with 20 bases between. The CDR3 has 18 residues. Germline lookup yields CDR1 MGHRA and CDR2 YSYEKL. The CDR3 DNA reads as TGCGCCAGCAGCCAACTATTTTCCGGGGGGCCGGTTAATGAAAAACTGTTTTTT. It encodes CASSQLFSGGPVNEKLFF.

V gene TRBV7-3 combines with J gene TRBJ2-1, with no clear D. The CDR3 totals 14 residues. Germline V gene lookup returns CDR1 SGHTA and CDR2 FQGTGA. V lost 0 bases and J lost 5, with 8 bases in between. This CDR3 reads CASSLTAANNEQFF. DNA of the CDR3: TGTGCCAGCAGCTTAACAGCAGCTAACAATGAGCAGTTCTTC.

This clonotype was seen a single time. A much larger clone sits a single nucleotide away, making a read error possible. The chain couples TRBV6-2 or TRBV6-3 to TRBJ2-1; D gene unclear. This CDR3 is 11 amino acids long. Germline CDR1 and CDR2: MNHEY and SVGEGT. Written as DNA, the CDR3 is TGTGCCAGCAGTACCAGGCGATCACAGTCCTTC. It translates to CASSTRRSQSF.

This clonotype was seen a single time. The chain is built from TRBV7-9 and TRBJ1-2, with D unclear. The CDR3 covers 13 residues. Trimming removed 3 bases at V and 6 bases at J, with 11 bases between. Germline V gene data show CDR1 as SEHNR and CDR2 as FQNEAQ (reference sequence). CDR3 DNA sequence: TGTGCCAGCAGCTTGCAACTGACGGATGGCTACACCTTC. Its protein product is CASSLQLTDGYTF. Drawing the rest from reference TRBV7-9 and TRBJ1-2, the complete variable domain is DTGVSQNPRHKITKRGQNVTFRCDPISEHNRLYWYRQTLGQGPEFLTYFQNEAQLEKSRLLSDRFSAERPKGSFSTLEIQRTEQGDSAMYLCASSLQLTDGYTFGSGTRLTVV.

This clonotype was observed a few times. The chain combines TRBV2 with TRBJ1-5; D is possibly TRBD1 (5 bases). V was cut by 0 bases and J by 5 bases, with 14 bases left in between. The germline V gene encodes CDR1 SNHLY and CDR2 FYNNEI. The CDR3 contains 16 residues. The CDR3 DNA reads as TGTGCCAGCAGTGAAGCTGGGACTATAGCCGATCAGCCCCAGCATTTT. Protein product: CASSEAGTIADQPQHF.

V gene TRBV9 combines with J gene TRBJ2-7, with D possibly matching TRBD1 (6 bases). The CDR3 loop spans 16 amino acids. The ends were cut back, 4 bases at V and 4 bases at J, with 21 bases in the middle. Per the germline V gene, CDR1 is SGDLS and CDR2 is YYNGEE. The CDR3 bases are TGTGCCAGCAGCATCGGACAGACGAGTTATGAATACGAGCAGTACTTC. Encoded protein: CASSIGQTSYEYEQYF.

For this clonotype: The junction departs from germline at one end; a sequencing error may be responsible. The rearrangement uses TRBV7-3 and TRBJ2-1; D unclear. This CDR3 has 13 amino acids. CDR1 is SGHTA and CDR2 is FQGTGA in the germline V gene. CDR3: CDSSLGAYNEQFF. The DNA for the CDR3 is TGTGACAGCAGCTTAGGAGCCTACAATGAGCAGTTCTTC.

The chain combines TRBV9 with TRBJ2-2, with D unclear. The germline V gene encodes CDR1 SGDLS and CDR2 YYNGEE. The CDR3 is 13 amino acids. Trimming cost V 2 bases and J 8 bases, with 10 bases left between them. The CDR3 DNA reads TGTGCCAGCAGCGTCCAAGGAAGGGGGGAGCTGTTTTTT. Its protein product is CASSVQGRGELFF.

This clonotype was seen more than once but under ten times. One junction end disagrees with the germline gene, perhaps due to a read error. This CDR3 is CASSLEGQSCF. For the CDR3, the DNA is TGTGCCAGCAGCTTGGAAGGGCAGAGTTGTTTT. The chain employs TRBV5-6 and TRBJ1-4, with D unclear. The CDR3 extends over 11 amino acids. The V gene's germline CDR1 is SGHDT and CDR2 YYEEEE.

This clonotype was picked up a small number of times. CDR3 DNA sequence: TGTGCCAGCAGCTTTAGGGGGAATTCTGGGGCCAACGTCCTGACTTTC. It yields the protein CASSFRGNSGANVLTF. This chain connects TRBV7-2 to TRBJ2-6; possible D gene TRBD1, 6 bases. With 3 bases removed from V and 1 base from J, the gap between germline ends came to 10 bases. Germline values: CDR1 SGHTA, CDR2 FQGNSA. The CDR3 has 16 amino acids. The whole variable domain, remainder taken from reference TRBV7-2 and TRBJ2-6, is GAGVSQSPSNKVTEKGKDVELRCDPISGHTALYWYRQSLGQGLEFLIYFQGNSAPDKSGLPSDRFSAERTGGSVSTLTIQRTQQEDSAVYLCASSFRGNSGANVLTFGAGSRLTVL.

J is TRBJ1-3 and V is TRBV10-3; D is undetermined. Germline V lookup: CDR1 ENHRY, CDR2 SYGVKD. The V end was cut by 3 bases, the J end by 2 bases, with 8 bases between. The CDR3 runs 14 residues. The CDR3 is CAISEWEPGNTIYF. The CDR3 DNA follows: TGTGCCATCAGTGAATGGGAACCTGGAAACACCATATATTTT.